The entry that follows covers one T cell receptor beta chain sequence. This clonotype was recorded many times. Its antigen remains unidentified. Nothing much larger sits one base from this clone, and base qualities are not available. The TCR beta CDR3 regions were amplified from the RNA transcripts. The TCR CDR3 was subjected to a first round of RT-PCR using the HTBI primer set and the Qiagen OneStep RT-PCR kit. The libraries were constructed in a second round of multiplex PCR and then size-selected and purified. Paired-end sequencing of the libraries was performed with 100 bp reads on an Illumina HiSeq2000. On the study's bioinformatics: Raw data were processed with SOAPnuke, discarding reads with adapters, uncalled bases, mean Phred below 15, or no exact constant-primer or identifier match. High-quality paired reads were merged using COPE v1.2.5, and each unique nucleotide sequence was defined as a clonotype. MiTCR v1.1 was used to align the clonotypes against IMGT TRBV, TRBD and TRBJ reference segments. Analysis was restricted to V-J combinations with a frequency above 0.0001, which covered 99% to 99.2% of repertoires. The TCS score was defined as F50 (clonal expansion) divided by E x V (chaos), with BLOSUM62-based TCRdist calculated between CDR3 peptides within each V-J. Welch's t-statistics and random forest reduced 500 to 650 V-J features to 13, which were used in a naive Bayes classifier (R e1071). TCRdb trimmed public reads at Q25 via fastp, called clones via MiXCR and kept in-frame beta chains. Identical CDR3 proteins give one entry, which carries the most common genes and DNA. In this record, the V and J calls reflect TCRdb's handling and not the investigators' own analysis. The table for this sample lists 480,000 or so distinct CDR3 sequences; under 15% of them were counted only once. Of the sample, under 20% falls within the top ten clones.

This sample is drawn from a study of T cells in Graves' hyperthyroidism and ophthalmopathy (dated by TCRdb to between 2019 and 2020). Study-level background: Peripheral blood was collected at initial diagnosis, before any treatment. To identify TCR V-J signatures that set the groups apart, the researchers used a discovery cohort of about a hundred patients, made up of approximately 43 with Graves' ophthalmopathy and some 58 with stable Graves' hyperthyroidism. Prospective prediction of ophthalmopathy was tested in an independent validation cohort of fewer than 20 hyperthyroidism patients and 17 patients who later progressed to ophthalmopathy. The roughly 94 discovery patients were randomly divided into training and test sets at a 7:3 ratio. The study also compared thyroid tissue and blood T-cell repertoires from about 6 Graves' hyperthyroidism patients. Following sampling, methimazole starting at 30 mg daily was given to hyperthyroidism patients, and high-dose intravenous methylprednisolone was given to ophthalmopathy patients. The paper describes TCR Vbeta CDR3 sequencing of some 130 peripheral blood samples, made up of about 41 ophthalmopathy patients, some 80 hyperthyroidism patients and 17 progressor patients.

General study outcomes and caveats: No statistical method was used to fix the sample size in advance, and group allocation was not hidden from the investigators. In validation, the model predicted progression to ophthalmopathy a median of roughly six months before onset, with about 64% sensitivity and about 75% specificity. A model built on a 13 V-J signature distinguished ophthalmopathy from stable hyperthyroidism, reaching about 89% sensitivity and under 84% specificity in cross-validation and 80%/75% in testing. Most expanded thyroid clonotypes (frequency above 0.001) were also detected in blood, suggesting blood repertoires may reflect thyroid immune responses.

Its CDR3 holds 14 amino acids, cysteine through phenylalanine. Only the CDR3 part of the read is kept: 42 bases, read in frame from the first base. CDR1 and CDR2 are drawn from the germline V gene: SGHVS, FQNEAQ. Unmatched junction bases come to 6, with V trimmed by 5 bases and J by 5 bases. A patient counted as having stable Graves' hyperthyroidism if no progression to ophthalmopathy occurred over 18 months of follow-up. Hyperthyroidism patients were newly diagnosed, had a disease duration of under 2 months, and were aged 18 to 65 years. Patients with uncontrolled infections, other autoimmune diseases, pregnancy or lactation were excluded. Diagnoses were based on clinical symptoms, serum thyroxine and TRAb, thyroid ultrasound and orbital computed tomography. PBMCs were isolated from 7.5 to 10 ml of fresh peripheral blood by Ficoll-Paque density gradient centrifugation. Total RNA was extracted with Trizol reagent, and quality was checked on an Agilent 2100 Bioanalyzer.

The receptor was derived from a young woman with Graves' hyperthyroidism. The sequence is built from TRBV7-8 and TRBJ2-3, and 8 bases in between align with TRBD2. Sequencing input: blood. The CDR3 in this case is CASSPLADLDTQYF. The DNA reads TGTGCCAGCAGCCCACTAGCGGACTTAGATACGCAGTATTTT.